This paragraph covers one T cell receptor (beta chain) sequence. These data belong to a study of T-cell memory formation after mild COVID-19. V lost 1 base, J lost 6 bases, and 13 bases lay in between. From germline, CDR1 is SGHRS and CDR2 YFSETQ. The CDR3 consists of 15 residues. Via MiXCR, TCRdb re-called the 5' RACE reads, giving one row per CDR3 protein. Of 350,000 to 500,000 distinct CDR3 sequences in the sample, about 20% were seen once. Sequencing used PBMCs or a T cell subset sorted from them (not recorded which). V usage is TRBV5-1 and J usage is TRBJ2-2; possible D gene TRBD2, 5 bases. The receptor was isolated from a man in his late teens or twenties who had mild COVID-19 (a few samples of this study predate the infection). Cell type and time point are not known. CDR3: CASSLSLAEAGELFF. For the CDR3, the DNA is TGCGCCAGCAGCTTGTCTCTAGCAGAGGCCGGGGAGCTGTTTTTT.